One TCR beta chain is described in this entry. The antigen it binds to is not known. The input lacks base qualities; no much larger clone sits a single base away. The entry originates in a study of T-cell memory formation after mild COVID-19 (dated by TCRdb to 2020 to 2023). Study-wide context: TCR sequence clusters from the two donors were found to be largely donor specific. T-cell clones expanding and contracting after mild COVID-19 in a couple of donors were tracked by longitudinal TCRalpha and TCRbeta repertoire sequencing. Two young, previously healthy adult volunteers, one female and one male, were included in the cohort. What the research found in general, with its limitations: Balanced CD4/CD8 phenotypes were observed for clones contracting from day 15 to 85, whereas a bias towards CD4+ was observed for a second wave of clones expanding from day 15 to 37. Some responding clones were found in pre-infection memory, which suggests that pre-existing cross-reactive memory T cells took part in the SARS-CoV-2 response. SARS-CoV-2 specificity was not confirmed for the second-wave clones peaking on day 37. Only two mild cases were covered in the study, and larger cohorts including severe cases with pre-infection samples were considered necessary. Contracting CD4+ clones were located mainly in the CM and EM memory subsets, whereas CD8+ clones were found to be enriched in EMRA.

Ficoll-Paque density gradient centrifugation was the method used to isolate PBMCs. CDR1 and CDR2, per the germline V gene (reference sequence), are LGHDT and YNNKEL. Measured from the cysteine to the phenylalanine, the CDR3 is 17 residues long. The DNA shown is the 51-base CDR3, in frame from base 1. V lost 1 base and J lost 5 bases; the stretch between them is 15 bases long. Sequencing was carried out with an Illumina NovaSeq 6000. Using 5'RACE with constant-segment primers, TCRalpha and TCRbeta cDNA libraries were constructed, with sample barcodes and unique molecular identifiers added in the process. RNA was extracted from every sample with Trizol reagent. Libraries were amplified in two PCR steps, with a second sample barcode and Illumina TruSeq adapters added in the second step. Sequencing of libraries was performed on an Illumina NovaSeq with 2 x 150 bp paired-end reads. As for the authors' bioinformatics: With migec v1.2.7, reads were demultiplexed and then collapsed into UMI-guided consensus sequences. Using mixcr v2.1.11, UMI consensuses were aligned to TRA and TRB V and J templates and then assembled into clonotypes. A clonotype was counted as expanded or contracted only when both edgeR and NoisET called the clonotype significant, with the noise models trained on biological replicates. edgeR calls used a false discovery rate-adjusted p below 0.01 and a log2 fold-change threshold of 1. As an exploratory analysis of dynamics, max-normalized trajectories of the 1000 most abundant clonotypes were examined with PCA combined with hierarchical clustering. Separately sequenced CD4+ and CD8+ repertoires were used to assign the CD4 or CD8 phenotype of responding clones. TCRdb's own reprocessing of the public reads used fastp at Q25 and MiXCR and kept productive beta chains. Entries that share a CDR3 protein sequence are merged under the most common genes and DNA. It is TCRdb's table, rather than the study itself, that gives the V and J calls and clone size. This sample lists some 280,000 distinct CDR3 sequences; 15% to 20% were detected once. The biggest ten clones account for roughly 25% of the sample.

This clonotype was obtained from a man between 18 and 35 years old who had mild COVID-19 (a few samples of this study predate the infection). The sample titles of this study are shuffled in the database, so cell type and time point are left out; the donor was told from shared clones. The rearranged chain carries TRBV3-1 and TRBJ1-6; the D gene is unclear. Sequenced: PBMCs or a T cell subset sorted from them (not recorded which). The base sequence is TGTGCCAGCAGCCAAGGTCTGGCAGTCATACATAATTCACCCCTCCACTTT. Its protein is CASSQGLAVIHNSPLHF.